The 27 T cell receptor beta chains presented below share a single source sample, sequenced in a study of CD8 T cells in Susac syndrome. Reverse transcription of 0.5 to 1 ug RNA used random hexamers. TCRdb re-called the immunoSEQ multiplex PCR reads with MiXCR, one entry per CDR3 protein. The sample shows 110,000 to 150,000 distinct CDR3 sequences, about 93% of them seen only once. The sequenced sample was CD8+ T cells from PBMCs. All receptors derive from a human donor in good health.

V gene TRBV23-1 combines with J gene TRBJ2-6; the D is unclear. TRBV23-1 is marked as an open reading frame, function uncertain. The CDR3 consists of 16 residues. V was shortened by 6 bases and J by 0 bases, with 12 bases between the two germline ends. CDR3 coding DNA: TGCGCCAGCAGACTTGGACGGGCCTCTGGGGCCAACGTCCTGACTTTC. This encodes CASRLGRASGANVLTF.

The chain recombines TRBV9 with TRBJ2-5, with TRBD1 as a possible D gene (6 bases). This CDR3 has 13 amino acids. CDR1 SGDLS and CDR2 YYNGEE come from the germline V gene. With 3 bases removed from V and 5 bases from J, the gap between germline ends came to 11 bases. CDR3: CASSEGVQETQYF. CDR3 nucleotides: TGTGCCAGCAGCGAGGGGGTGCAGGAGACCCAGTACTTC.

The chain carries TRBV13 and TRBJ2-1; D is ambiguous. The CDR3 consists of 13 residues. CDR1 is PRHDT, CDR2 FYEKMQ, per germline (reference sequence). Trimming shortened V by 0 bases and J by 8 bases, and 8 bases separated the two germline ends. In nucleotides, the CDR3 is TGTGCCAGCAGCTTAGGGCGGCCTCATGAGCAGTTCTTC. This codes for CASSLGRPHEQFF.

The V and J genes are TRBV9 and TRBJ1-2; D call uncertain. The CDR3 sequence is 14 residues long. Trimming shortened V by 4 bases and J by 2 bases, and 12 bases separated the two germline ends. Germline loops: CDR1 SGDLS, CDR2 YYNGEE. CDR3 bases: TGTGCCAGCAGCCCCCTAGTGGGAAACTATGGCTACACCTTC. This translates into CASSPLVGNYGYTF.

The rearrangement joins TRBV27 to TRBJ2-7; D may be TRBD2 (5 bases). The ends were cut back, 5 bases at V and 2 bases at J, with 16 bases in the middle. Per germline, CDR1 MNHEY and CDR2 SMNVEV (reference sequence). The CDR3 runs to 15 residues. The CDR3 sequence: CASSPLAKRAYEQYF. CDR3 DNA sequence: TGTGCCAGCAGTCCCTTAGCCAAGAGGGCCTACGAGCAGTACTTC.

This rearrangement joins TRBV7-9 to TRBJ2-1; 8 bases are shared with TRBD1. Germline V lookup: CDR1 SEHNR, CDR2 FQNEAQ (reference sequence). The CDR3 extends over 14 amino acids. V lost 4 bases and J lost 9; bases outside the gene matches: 8. The CDR3 sequence is CASSYIQGEFEQFF. The CDR3 DNA follows: TGTGCCAGCAGCTACATACAGGGGGAATTTGAGCAGTTCTTC.

V is TRBV6-2 or TRBV6-3 and J is TRBJ1-2; no definite D call. The length of the CDR3 is 16 residues. Per germline, CDR1 MNHEY and CDR2 SVGEGT. Deletions cut 5 bases from V and 5 bases from J, with 21 bases between. The CDR3 is CASSTPLVSGLYGYTF. In DNA form, the CDR3 reads TGTGCCAGCAGTACCCCCCTTGTGAGCGGACTTTATGGCTACACCTTC.

The chain uses TRBV30 and TRBJ2-3; no clear D. The CDR3 totals 11 residues. Looked up from germline, CDR1 is GTSNPN and CDR2 is SVGIG (reference sequence). V gave up 0 bases and J gave up 4 bases, with 2 bases separating them. CDR3 loop: CAWSVPDTQYF. The CDR3 bases are TGTGCCTGGAGTGTCCCAGATACGCAGTATTTT.

This chain uses TRBV6-5 with TRBJ2-3; D is possibly TRBD1 (5 bases). Per germline, CDR1 MNHEY and CDR2 SVGAGI. CDR3 length equals 16 residues. With 0 bases removed from V and 3 bases from J, the gap between germline ends came to 13 bases. DNA for the CDR3: TGTGCCAGCAGTTACTCGATCAGGGTCAATACAGATACGCAGTATTTT. This translates into CASSYSIRVNTDTQYF.

V is TRBV29-1 and J is TRBJ2-1; the match to TRBD2 covers 7 bases. Germline lookup yields CDR1 SQVTM and CDR2 ANQGSEA. V lost 7 bases to trimming and J lost 3 bases; unmatched junction nucleotides: 9. The CDR3 is 14 residues long. The CDR3 here is CSGVSGTNYNEQFF. CDR3 nucleotides: TGCAGCGGGGTAAGCGGGACGAACTACAATGAGCAGTTCTTC.

The genes are TRBV30 and TRBJ2-1; D remains unclear. The germline gives CDR1 GTSNPN, CDR2 SVGIG (reference sequence). The ends were cut back, 1 base at V and 7 bases at J, with 5 bases in the middle. The CDR3 loop spans 11 amino acids. The CDR3 loop is CAWSANNEQFF. DNA for the CDR3: TGTGCCTGGAGTGCCAATAATGAGCAGTTCTTC.

This chain connects TRBV12-3 or TRBV12-4 to TRBJ2-1, with TRBD1 matching 10 bases. The CDR3 is made up of 13 amino acids. V dropped 8 bases and J dropped 5; count of bases not matched to a gene: 3. The CDR3 DNA sequence: TGTGCCAGCCTGGACAGGGGGAACAATGAGCAGTTCTTC. Its translation: CASLDRGNNEQFF.

This clonotype has only one observation. The V and J genes are TRBV29-1 and TRBJ2-2, with D uncertain. The CDR3 runs 13 residues. The germline V and J ends were trimmed by 5 bases and 3 bases, with 10 bases remaining between them. The germline V gene encodes CDR1 SQVTM and CDR2 ANQGSEA. The CDR3 sequence: CSVTDSYTGELFF. CDR3 in DNA: TGCAGCGTTACCGATTCCTACACCGGGGAGCTGTTTTTT.

The V call is TRBV9, the J call TRBJ2-1; TRBD2 aligns across 11 bases. The germline gives CDR1 SGDLS, CDR2 YYNGEE. This CDR3 is built from 16 residues. With 4 bases clipped from V and 1 base from J, the junction kept 4 bases outside the gene matches. As DNA, the CDR3 is TGTGCCAGCAGCCCCGGGACTAGCGGTTCCTACAATGAGCAGTTCTTC. This gives the protein CASSPGTSGSYNEQFF.

This chain's CDR3 is CAWGETSSADTQYF. CDR3 DNA sequence: TGTGCCTGGGGGGAGACTAGCTCGGCAGATACGCAGTATTTT. The chain recombines TRBV30 with TRBJ2-3; TRBD2 aligns across 7 bases. J lost 4 bases, V lost 5 bases, and 9 bases had no gene match. CDR1 is GTSNPN and CDR2 is SVGIG in the germline V gene (reference sequence). This CDR3 spans 14 amino acids.

The J gene is TRBJ2-7, the V gene TRBV12-3 or TRBV12-4; 8 positions agree with TRBD2. V lost 6 bases, J lost 6 bases, and 7 bases stayed unmatched. The CDR3 has 13 residues. The CDR3 here is CASSRSGGGEQYF. CDR3 DNA sequence: TGTGCCAGCAGCCGGAGCGGGGGCGGCGAGCAGTACTTC.

This clonotype was detected a few times. The chain employs TRBV12-3 or TRBV12-4 and TRBJ2-2, with 7 bases identical to TRBD2. The CDR3 is 15 amino acids. Unmatched junction bases numbered 6, after V lost 6 bases and J lost 2 bases. This chain's CDR3 is CASRPGTTNTGELFF. The DNA of the CDR3 is TGTGCCAGCAGACCCGGGACTACTAACACCGGGGAGCTGTTTTTT.

V and J are TRBV29-1 and TRBJ2-7, with D maybe TRBD1 (5 bases). Deletions cut 1 base from V and 0 bases from J, with 16 bases between. CDR1 and CDR2 from the germline V gene are SQVTM and ANQGSEA. This CDR3 has 16 residues. The CDR3 protein is CSVEGVWGRSSYEQYF. The CDR3 nucleotides read TGCAGCGTTGAAGGTGTTTGGGGCAGAAGCTCCTACGAGCAGTACTTC.

CDR3 coding DNA: TGTGCCAGCAGCTGGACAGAAGTTTATGGCTACACCTTC. As protein: CASSWTEVYGYTF. The V and J genes are TRBV28 and TRBJ1-2; a weak D match, TRBD1 (6 bases). The germline gives CDR1 MDHEN, CDR2 SYDVKM. V was cut by 6 bases and J by 5 bases, with 13 bases left in between. There are 13 residues in the CDR3.

This chain connects TRBV7-2 to TRBJ2-7, with D hard to call. Trimming pared 1 base from V and 0 bases from J, leaving 7 bases between. Germline assignment: CDR1 SGHTA and CDR2 FQGNSA. This CDR3 has 14 residues. The CDR3: CASSLGVNSYEQYF. CDR3 sequence (DNA): TGTGCCAGCAGCTTAGGGGTGAACTCCTACGAGCAGTACTTC.

The chain recombines TRBV28 with TRBJ2-1, with D possibly being TRBD2 (5 bases). This CDR3 has 15 amino acids. The germline V and J ends were trimmed by 6 bases and 1 base, with 13 bases remaining between them. Germline V gene data show CDR1 as MDHEN and CDR2 as SYDVKM. The CDR3 sequence: CASRLPGISYNEQFF. The CDR3 coding sequence is TGTGCCAGCAGACTCCCGGGAATTTCCTACAATGAGCAGTTCTTC.

The V call is TRBV5-6, the J call TRBJ2-7; D unclear. CDR1 and CDR2 (germline): SGHDT, YYEEEE. The CDR3 has 14 amino acids. Trimming left V 2 bases short and J 2 bases short, with 11 bases between. CDR3 sequence: CASSFRSRAYEQYF. In DNA form, the CDR3 reads TGTGCCAGCAGCTTCCGTTCCAGAGCCTACGAGCAGTACTTC.

The rearrangement uses TRBV6-6 and TRBJ2-1, with D unresolved. V was shortened by 3 bases and J by 3 bases, with 3 bases between the two germline ends. The germline V gene has CDR1 MNHNY and CDR2 SVGAGI (reference sequence). CDR3 size: 12 residues. The CDR3 loop is CASSYIYNEQFF. CDR3 sequence (DNA): TGTGCCAGCAGTTATATCTACAATGAGCAGTTCTTC.

The V call is TRBV29-1, the J call TRBJ1-5; possibly TRBD1 for D (6 bases). The ends were cut back, 2 bases at V and 6 bases at J, with 11 bases in the middle. The CDR3 is 13 residues long. Germline values: CDR1 SQVTM, CDR2 ANQGSEA. The chain's CDR3 is CSVERGMGQPQHF. In DNA, the CDR3 is TGCAGCGTTGAAAGGGGGATGGGTCAGCCCCAGCATTTT.

The chain has TRBV20-1 and TRBJ2-1, with 9 bases lining up with TRBD2. The CDR3 sequence is 14 residues long. Germline V gene sequence: CDR1 DFQATT, CDR2 SNEGSKA (reference sequence). V lost 5 bases to trimming and J lost 3 bases; unmatched junction nucleotides: 5. CDR3 sequence reads: CSAPRGGFYNEQFF. In DNA, the CDR3 is TGCAGTGCTCCGCGGGGGGGCTTCTACAATGAGCAGTTCTTC.

The chain links TRBV27 to TRBJ2-7; D is possibly TRBD1 or TRBD2 (6 bases each). Germline V gene sequence: CDR1 MNHEY, CDR2 SMNVEV (reference sequence). Trimming left V 5 bases short and J 9 bases short, with 14 bases between. The CDR3 totals 12 residues. The CDR3 coding sequence is TGTGCCAGCAGTCAGTGGGGGGCGGTGCAGTACTTC. The encoded protein is CASSQWGAVQYF.

CDR3 in DNA: TGTGCCAGCGGTGTTCAACTGGGGGGGGCGGATGGCTACACCTTC. It translates to CASGVQLGGADGYTF. The chain couples TRBV27 to TRBJ1-2, with D possibly matching TRBD1 (6 bases). The germline CDR1 and CDR2 sequences are MNHEY and SMNVEV (reference sequence). V lost 8 bases, J lost 6 bases, and 22 bases lay in between. The CDR3 loop spans 15 amino acids.